Below, 19 T cell receptor beta chains from the same sample are listed, as sequenced in a study of CD8+ T cells in alopecia areata. Treatment: oral pan-JAK inhibitor, 5-10 mg twice daily. Extracted RNA was reverse transcribed into cDNA, the sequencing template. Some clones are missing from TCRdb's copy, which holds only in-frame ones; the method was immunoSEQ multiplex PCR. The table records 150,000 to 200,000 clones, roughly 60% of them present only once. The sample was CD4+ T cells sorted from blood, taken at week 24, from a patient treated with tofacitinib. The receptors derive from a human donor with alopecia areata.

This clone has more than one count but fewer than ten. This chain links TRBV15 with TRBJ2-7; no reliable D call. The CDR3 spans 13 residues. Trimming shortened V by 5 bases and J by 2 bases, and 10 bases separated the two germline ends. In germline, CDR1 is LNHNV, CDR2 YYDKDF (reference sequence). This CDR3 reads CATSRPGAYEQYF. The CDR3 DNA reads TGTGCCACCAGCCGCCCTGGGGCCTACGAGCAGTACTTC.

The V call is TRBV29-1, the J call TRBJ1-4; a possible D gene is TRBD1 (5 bases). V was trimmed by 7 bases and J by 8 bases, leaving 14 bases between them. The CDR3 is 12 residues long. Germline V gene lookup returns CDR1 SQVTM and CDR2 ANQGSEA. The CDR3: CSAQGEGEKLFF. CDR3 DNA: TGCAGCGCGCAGGGTGAAGGGGAAAAACTGTTTTTT.

This clone was detected ten times or more. The chain links TRBV7-3 to TRBJ2-5; 7 positions match TRBD2. The CDR3 extends over 13 amino acids. Germline trimming cut 0 bases from V and 5 bases from J; bases unmatched to any gene: 0. Germline V lookup: CDR1 SGHTA, CDR2 FQGTGA. The CDR3 sequence: CASSLTGGETQYF. DNA of the CDR3: TGTGCCAGCAGCTTAACGGGAGGGGAGACCCAGTACTTC. Variable domain in full (rest from reference TRBV7-3 and TRBJ2-5): GAGVSQTPSNKVTEKGKYVELRCDPISGHTALYWYRQSLGQGPEFLIYFQGTGAADDSGLPNDRFFAVRPEGSVSTLKIQRTERGDSAVYLCASSLTGGETQYFGPGTRLLVL.

This clone was seen a handful of times. The chain couples TRBV29-1 to TRBJ2-7, with 9 bases that match TRBD1. In germline, CDR1 is SQVTM, CDR2 ANQGSEA. The CDR3 extends over 16 amino acids. V dropped 6 bases and J dropped 4; count of bases not matched to a gene: 16. The CDR3 spells CSVLRAHRGQAYEQYF. The CDR3 nucleotides read TGCAGCGTCCTCCGCGCTCACAGGGGGCAGGCGTACGAGCAGTACTTC.

This clone was observed a handful of times. V and J are TRBV7-7 and TRBJ2-7; 9 nucleotides line up with TRBD1. CDR3 length equals 13 residues. V shed 5 bases, J shed 9 bases, and the junction held 8 bases outside the gene matches. Germline V gene sequence: CDR1 SSHAT, CDR2 FNYEAQ (reference sequence). DNA for the CDR3: TGTGCCAGCAGCCCCGGACAGGGGAGTGTGCAGTACTTC. Protein sequence: CASSPGQGSVQYF.

The chain joins TRBV30 to TRBJ1-2, with 7 bases that match TRBD1. The CDR3 is made up of 13 amino acids. CDR1 GTSNPN and CDR2 SVGIG come from the germline V gene (reference sequence). Trimming cost V 3 bases and J 10 bases; bases outside gene matches: 11. The CDR3 is CAWSPPGQPVYTF. The DNA of the CDR3 is TGTGCCTGGAGCCCTCCGGGACAGCCCGTCTACACCTTC.

The chain joins TRBV30 to TRBJ1-1; unclear D gene. CDR3 length equals 14 residues. Germline V gene lookup returns CDR1 GTSNPN and CDR2 SVGIG (reference sequence). V lost 3 bases, J lost 1 base, and 12 bases lay in between. The CDR3 sequence: CAWRDPGRNTEAFF. CDR3 in DNA: TGTGCCTGGAGAGATCCCGGGAGGAACACTGAAGCTTTCTTT.

The chain couples TRBV29-1 to TRBJ1-2; 8 bases are shared with TRBD1. Germline CDR1 SQVTM, CDR2 ANQGSEA. V was clipped by 1 base and J by 4 bases; unmatched bases: 5. The CDR3 totals 14 residues. The CDR3 is CSVEGQGHIYGYTF. The CDR3 DNA is TGCAGCGTTGAAGGACAGGGGCATATCTATGGCTACACCTTC.

This chain uses TRBV6-5 with TRBJ2-2, with a possible D match to TRBD2 (6 bases). Germline CDR1 is MNHEY and CDR2 is SVGAGI. The germline V and J ends were trimmed by 5 bases and 10 bases, with 17 bases remaining between them. This CDR3 is 14 amino acids long. CDR3 sequence (DNA): TGTGCCAGCAGTAAGGCACGCGGGGCTGAGGAGCTGTTTTTT. Translated: CASSKARGAEELFF.

The CDR3 sequence: CASSIPIGSQPQHF. The CDR3 DNA reads as TGTGCCAGTAGTATTCCTATTGGATCCCAGCCCCAGCATTTT. V and J are TRBV19 and TRBJ1-5; D is unresolved. Germline CDR1 LNHDA, CDR2 SQIVND (reference sequence). This CDR3 has 14 residues. The V gene lost 3 bases and the J gene lost 7 bases, with 13 bases spanning the gap.

This chain joins TRBV29-1 and TRBJ1-1; no clear D gene. The germline CDR1 and CDR2 sequences are SQVTM and ANQGSEA. The CDR3 sequence is 12 residues long. Trimming removed 4 bases from V and 0 bases from J, with 6 bases in between. The CDR3 DNA is TGCAGCGTTGGGTGGGTGAACACTGAAGCTTTCTTT. This translates into CSVGWVNTEAFF.

V gene TRBV30 combines with J gene TRBJ2-3; weak D call: TRBD2 (5 bases). The CDR3 covers 10 residues. The germline CDR1 and CDR2 sequences are GTSNPN and SVGIG (reference sequence). V was trimmed by 5 bases and J by 5 bases, leaving 5 bases between them. The CDR3 coding sequence is TGTGCCTGGGGGAGAGATACGCAGTATTTT. Protein: CAWGRDTQYF.

The chain links TRBV7-9 to TRBJ2-5; D not resolved. This CDR3 comprises 12 residues. The germline V gene encodes CDR1 SEHNR and CDR2 FQNEAQ (reference sequence). V was shortened by 5 bases and J by 5 bases, with 9 bases between the two germline ends. The CDR3 nucleotides read TGTGCCAGCAGCCGGATTGGGGAGACCCAGTACTTC. Translated, it gives CASSRIGETQYF. The variable domain in full, completed from reference TRBV7-9 and TRBJ2-5, reads DTGVSQNPRHKITKRGQNVTFRCDPISEHNRLYWYRQTLGQGPEFLTYFQNEAQLEKSRLLSDRFSAERPKGSFSTLEIQRTEQGDSAMYLCASSRIGETQYFGPGTRLLVL.

V is TRBV14 and J is TRBJ1-1; no clear D gene. Germline CDR1 SGHDN, CDR2 FVKESK. The V gene lost 1 base and the J gene lost 6 bases, with 6 bases spanning the gap. CDR3 length: 12 residues. The DNA of the CDR3 is TGTGCCAGCAGCCAAGTTGGAGCTGAAGCTTTCTTT. It yields the protein CASSQVGAEAFF.

CDR3 nucleotide sequence: TGCGCCAGCAGCCCACCGGCGGGGGGGTTAGGCAATGAGCAGTTCTTC. Translating gives CASSPPAGGLGNEQFF. V gene TRBV4-3 combines with J gene TRBJ2-1; 9 bases are a match to TRBD2. There are 16 residues in the CDR3. The germline V gene encodes CDR1 LGHNA and CDR2 YSLEER. Unmatched junction bases numbered 10, after V lost 4 bases and J lost 6 bases.

On this clone: Other DNA sequences of this sample code for an identical CDR3. The CDR3 DNA follows: TGCAGCGTTGCCGGCACTATGAACACTGAAGCTTTCTTT. As protein: CSVAGTMNTEAFF. The V gene is TRBV29-1, the J gene TRBJ1-1; D remains unclear. Germline V gene lookup returns CDR1 SQVTM and CDR2 ANQGSEA. The V end was cut by 4 bases, the J end by 0 bases, with 9 bases between. This CDR3 region has 13 residues.

This clone showed up many times. This chain links TRBV21-1 with TRBJ2-7; the table calls TRBD2, which could not be checked here. TRBV21-1 is an annotated pseudogene. The CDR3 length is 15 residues. The CDR3 loop is CASSPSGPGSYEQYF. The CDR3, as DNA: TGTGCCAGCAGCCCAAGCGGTCCGGGTTCCTACGAGCAGTACTTC.

This rearrangement joins TRBV30 to TRBJ2-1, with a possible D match to TRBD2 (5 bases). V was trimmed by 8 bases and J by 1 base, leaving 12 bases between them. Germline V lookup: CDR1 GTSNPN, CDR2 SVGIG (reference sequence). This CDR3 has 13 residues. CDR3 nucleotide sequence: TGTGCCCGTCGGGGAGATTCCTACAATGAGCAGTTCTTC. Translation gives CARRGDSYNEQFF.

The chain uses TRBV11-2 and TRBJ2-1; possible D gene TRBD2, 5 bases. Germline CDR1 is SGHAT and CDR2 is FQNNGV. The ends were cut back, 1 base at V and 3 bases at J, with 13 bases in the middle. This CDR3 spans 16 amino acids. The CDR3 spells CASSLGFGDNYNEQFF. The CDR3 DNA reads TGTGCCAGCAGCTTAGGTTTCGGGGATAACTACAATGAGCAGTTCTTC.